These 17 T cell receptor beta chains came from one sample sequenced in a study of molecular identifiers for immune sequencing clone quantification. TCRdb re-called the PCR reads with MiXCR, one entry per CDR3 protein. The sample holds just under 650,000 distinct CDR3 sequences, just under 20% seen once. Material for sequencing was naive CD8+ T cells from blood, with Jurkat cell RNA spiked in. Described subset: FACS-sorted CD8+CD4-CCR7+CD45RA+ naive T cells. Source of these receptors: a human donor in good health. Some libraries in this study had Jurkat cell RNA spiked in.

The chain recombines TRBV29-1 with TRBJ2-1; the match to TRBD2 covers 8 bases. Trimming took 0 bases from V and 0 from J; bases not matched to a gene: 10. Germline assignment: CDR1 SQVTM and CDR2 ANQGSEA. The CDR3 is 18 residues long. CDR3 residues: CSVEDYFERGLSYNEQFF. The CDR3 bases are TGCAGCGTTGAAGATTACTTCGAGCGGGGGCTCTCCTACAATGAGCAGTTCTTC.

Concerning this clonotype itself: The CDR3 ends on some other residue instead of the conserved phenylalanine or tryptophan, so this is likely a read error. The gene calls are TRBV2 and TRBJ1-5; possible D gene TRBD1, 5 bases. The V end was cut by 7 bases, the J end by 0 bases, with 13 bases between. The CDR3 length is 15 residues. Germline CDR1 reads SNHLY; CDR2 reads FYNNEI. CDR3 protein: CASNAGTPSNQPQHS. CDR3 nucleotides: TGTGCCAGCAATGCCGGGACTCCTAGCAATCAGCCCCAGCATTCT.

This clonotype was seen many times. The chain uses TRBV7-6 and TRBJ1-1, with no clear D. This CDR3 contains 13 residues. Germline CDR1 reads SGHVS; CDR2 reads FNYEAQ. V was pared by 5 bases and J by 1 base, with 8 bases between. CDR3 amino acids: CASSKAPNTEAFF. DNA of the CDR3: TGTGCCAGCAGCAAAGCTCCGAACACTGAAGCTTTCTTT. The whole variable domain, filled in from reference TRBV7-6 and TRBJ1-1, reads GAGVSQSPRYKVTKRGQDVALRCDPISGHVSLYWYRQALGQGPEFLTYFNYEAQQDKSGLPNDRFSAERPEGSISTLTIQRTEQRDSAMYRCASSKAPNTEAFFGQGTRLTVV.

This rearrangement joins TRBV4-1 to TRBJ2-1; no firm D call. Deletions cut 1 base from V and 12 bases from J, with 13 bases between. Germline V gene lookup returns CDR1 MGHRA and CDR2 YSYEKL. The CDR3 runs 13 residues. The CDR3 coding sequence is TGCGCCAGCAGCCAAGTCTCGGCCTACGGGCAGTTCTTC. It is translated as CASSQVSAYGQFF.

This clonotype was observed at least ten times. This sequence joins TRBV12-3 or TRBV12-4 and TRBJ1-2, with D perhaps matching TRBD1 (6 bases). The CDR3 spans 14 residues. V lost 5 bases to trimming and J lost 5 bases, with 15 bases between them. CDR3: CASSPDRLLYGYTF. CDR3 sequence (DNA): TGTGCCAGCAGTCCTGACAGGCTCTTGTATGGCTACACCTTC.

This clonotype was seen only a few times. The rearrangement joins TRBV6-6 to TRBJ2-7; D gene ambiguous. This CDR3 is built from 13 residues. Trimming stripped 0 bases from V and 5 bases from J, with 8 bases between. Germline V gene sequence: CDR1 MNHNY, CDR2 SVGAGI (reference sequence). The CDR3 nucleotides are TGTGCCAGCAGTTACTCGACCCAGGACGAGCAGTACTTC. Translated: CASSYSTQDEQYF.

The chain combines TRBV30 with TRBJ1-1; D remains ambiguous. The CDR3 has 10 residues. V gave up 3 bases and J gave up 6 bases, with 5 bases separating them. Germline lookup yields CDR1 GTSNPN and CDR2 SVGIG (reference sequence). In nucleotides, the CDR3 is TGTGCCTGGAGAGCATCTGAAGCTTTCTTT. This encodes CAWRASEAFF.

This clonotype appeared a few times. The CDR3 region is CASSQVPQNNSPLHF. In DNA form, the CDR3 reads TGCGCCAGCAGCCAAGTACCACAGAATAATTCACCCCTCCACTTT. The chain couples TRBV4-1 to TRBJ1-6; D gene ambiguous. There are 15 residues in the CDR3. V lost 1 base and J 5 bases, leaving 9 bases between the germline ends. The germline gives CDR1 MGHRA, CDR2 YSYEKL.

Only a few counts were recorded for this clonotype. The gene calls are TRBV19 and TRBJ2-7, with 8 bases that match TRBD1. The V and J ends lost 3 bases and 5 bases, in that order; junction bases with no gene match: 9. CDR3 length: 15 residues. Germline V lookup: CDR1 LNHDA, CDR2 SQIVND (reference sequence). The CDR3 DNA reads TGTGCCAGTAGTATCGACAGGGGATACCAGGACGAGCAGTACTTC. Translated: CASSIDRGYQDEQYF.

The chain is built from TRBV27 and TRBJ2-7; the D is unclear. The CDR3 loop spans 14 amino acids. V was trimmed by 4 bases and J by 3 bases, leaving 13 bases between them. The germline V gene encodes CDR1 MNHEY and CDR2 SMNVEV (reference sequence). The CDR3 is CASSSSSQYYEQYF. The CDR3 bases are TGTGCCAGCAGTTCCTCCTCCCAATACTACGAGCAGTACTTC.

This clonotype was picked up many times. The rearrangement uses TRBV4-3 and TRBJ1-1; D is ambiguous. The CDR3 loop spans 13 amino acids. Germline V gives CDR1 LGHNA, CDR2 YSLEER. Trimming removed 0 bases from V and 1 base from J, with 3 bases in between. The CDR3 protein is CASSQETNTEAFF. DNA for the CDR3: TGCGCCAGCAGCCAAGAAACGAACACTGAAGCTTTCTTT.

This clonotype was recorded many times. The chain joins TRBV20-1 to TRBJ2-2; weak D call: TRBD1 (5 bases). Germline-derived CDR1 and CDR2 are DFQATT and SNEGSKA (reference sequence). The V end was cut by 5 bases, the J end by 1 base, with 14 bases between. This CDR3 has 15 amino acids. The CDR3 DNA sequence: TGCAGTGCTTGGGAAACTGACAGGAACACCGGGGAGCTGTTTTTT. Residues: CSAWETDRNTGELFF.

The table lists this clonotype with many counts. The rearrangement joins TRBV2 to TRBJ1-1; 8 bases fit TRBD1. This CDR3 region has 15 residues. Germline V gives CDR1 SNHLY, CDR2 FYNNEI. The trim removed 9 bases at V and 0 bases at J, leaving 9 bases unmatched. The CDR3 nucleotides are TGTGCCAGTCGAACTCGACAGGGGTTGAACACTGAAGCTTTCTTT. Translation gives CASRTRQGLNTEAFF.

The chain links TRBV24-1 to TRBJ2-2, with 9 bases fitting TRBD1. This CDR3 has 15 amino acids. V lost 4 bases, J lost 6 bases, and 5 bases stayed unmatched. Looked up from germline, CDR1 is KGHDR and CDR2 is SFDVKD. Here the CDR3 reads CATSDPGTGSGELFF. The DNA of the CDR3 is TGTGCCACCAGTGACCCCGGGACAGGGTCCGGGGAGCTGTTTTTT.

There are a few counts of this clonotype. This chain links TRBV6-2 or TRBV6-3 with TRBJ2-1; D is possibly TRBD2 (5 bases). Trimming pared 6 bases from V and 8 bases from J, leaving 11 bases between. The CDR3 has 12 amino acids. In germline, CDR1 is MNHEY, CDR2 SVGEGT. The CDR3 DNA reads as TGTGCCAGCAGCGAAGTGGAGGATGAGCAGTTCTTC. Protein: CASSEVEDEQFF.

This clonotype was counted ten times or more. The V and J genes are TRBV28 and TRBJ1-2; 7 nucleotides match TRBD1. The CDR3 has 15 amino acids. Germline values: CDR1 MDHEN, CDR2 SYDVKM. Losses at the gene ends were 6 bases for V and 4 bases for J; bases not matched to a gene: 11. CDR3 nucleotides: TGTGCCAGCAGCCGGAGCAACAGGGGTATCTATGGCTACACCTTC. Translated, it gives CASSRSNRGIYGYTF.

Notes on this clonotype: A much more abundant neighbour one base away suggests this may be a read error. The rearrangement joins TRBV20-1 to TRBJ1-3; D is unclear. The CDR3 has 15 amino acids. Germline assignment: CDR1 DFQATT and CDR2 SNEGSKA (reference sequence). CDR3 nucleotide sequence: TGCAGTGCCTATCCGCGGACCGCTTTTGGAAGCACCATATATTTT. Translating it yields CSAYPRTAFGSTIYF.